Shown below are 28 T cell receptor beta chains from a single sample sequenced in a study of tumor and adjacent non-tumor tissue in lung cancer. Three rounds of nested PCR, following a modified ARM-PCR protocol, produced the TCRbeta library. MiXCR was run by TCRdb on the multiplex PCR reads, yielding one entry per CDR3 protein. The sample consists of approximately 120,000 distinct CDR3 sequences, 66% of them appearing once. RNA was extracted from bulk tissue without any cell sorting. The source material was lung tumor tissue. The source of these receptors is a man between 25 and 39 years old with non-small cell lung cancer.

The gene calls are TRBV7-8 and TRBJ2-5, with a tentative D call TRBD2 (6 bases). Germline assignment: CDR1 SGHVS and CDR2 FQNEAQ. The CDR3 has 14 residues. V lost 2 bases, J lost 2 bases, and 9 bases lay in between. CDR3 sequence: CASSLLGRQETQYF. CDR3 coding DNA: TGTGCCAGCAGCTTACTAGGGAGGCAAGAGACCCAGTACTTC. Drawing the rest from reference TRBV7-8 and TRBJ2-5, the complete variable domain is GAGVSQSPRYKVAKRGQDVALRCDPISGHVSLFWYQQALGQGPEFLTYFQNEAQLDKSGLPSDRFFAERPEGSVSTLKIQRTQQEDSAVYLCASSLLGRQETQYFGPGTRLLVL.

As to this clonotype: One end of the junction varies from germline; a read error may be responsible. CDR3 in amino acids: CSTRVGGQPETFF. In nucleotides, the CDR3 is TGCAGTACTAGAGTTGGGGGCCAGCCAGAAACTTTCTTT. The V and J genes are TRBV20-1 and TRBJ1-1; maybe TRBD1 (6 bases). Germline CDR1 reads DFQATT; CDR2 reads SNEGSKA (reference sequence). This CDR3 has 13 residues.

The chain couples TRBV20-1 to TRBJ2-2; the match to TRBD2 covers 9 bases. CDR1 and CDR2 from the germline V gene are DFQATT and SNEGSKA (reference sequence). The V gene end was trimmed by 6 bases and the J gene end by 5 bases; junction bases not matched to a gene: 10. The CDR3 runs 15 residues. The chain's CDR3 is CSAPTGTSRTGELFF. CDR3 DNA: TGCAGTGCCCCGACCGGGACTAGCCGAACCGGGGAGCTGTTTTTT.

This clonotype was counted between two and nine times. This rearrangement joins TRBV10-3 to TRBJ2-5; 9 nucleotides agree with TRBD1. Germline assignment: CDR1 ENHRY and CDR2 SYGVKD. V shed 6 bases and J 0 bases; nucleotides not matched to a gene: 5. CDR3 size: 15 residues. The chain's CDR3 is CAISHGTGYQETQYF. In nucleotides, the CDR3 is TGTGCCATCAGCCACGGGACAGGGTACCAAGAGACCCAGTACTTC.

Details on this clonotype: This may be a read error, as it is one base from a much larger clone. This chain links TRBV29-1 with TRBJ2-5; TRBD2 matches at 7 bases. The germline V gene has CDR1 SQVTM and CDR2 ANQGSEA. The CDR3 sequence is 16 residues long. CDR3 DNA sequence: TGCAACGTTGAAGATCTGTCAACTAGCGACCAAGAGACCCAGTACTTC. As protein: CNVEDLSTSDQETQYF. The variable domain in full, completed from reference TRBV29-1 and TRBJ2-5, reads SAVISQKPSRDICQRGTSLTIQCQVDSQVTMMFWYRQQPGQSLTLIATANQGSEATYESGFVIDKFPISRPNLTFSTLTVSNMSPEDSSIYLCNVEDLSTSDQETQYFGPGTRLLVL.

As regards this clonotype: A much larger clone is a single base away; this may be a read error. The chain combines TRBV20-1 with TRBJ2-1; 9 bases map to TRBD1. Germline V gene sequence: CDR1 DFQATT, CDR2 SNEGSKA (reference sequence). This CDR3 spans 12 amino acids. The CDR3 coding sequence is TGCAGAGCCAGGGACAGGGTTAATGAGCAGTTCTTC. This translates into CRARDRVNEQFF.

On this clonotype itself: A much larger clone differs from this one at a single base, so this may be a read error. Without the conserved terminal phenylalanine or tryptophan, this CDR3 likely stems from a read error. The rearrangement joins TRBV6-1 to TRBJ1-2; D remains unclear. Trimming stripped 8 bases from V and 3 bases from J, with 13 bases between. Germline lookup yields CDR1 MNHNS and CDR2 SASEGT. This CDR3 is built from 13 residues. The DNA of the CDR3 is TGTGCCAGCCGGGAGGTAATCTACTATGGCTACACCCTC. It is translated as CASREVIYYGYTL.

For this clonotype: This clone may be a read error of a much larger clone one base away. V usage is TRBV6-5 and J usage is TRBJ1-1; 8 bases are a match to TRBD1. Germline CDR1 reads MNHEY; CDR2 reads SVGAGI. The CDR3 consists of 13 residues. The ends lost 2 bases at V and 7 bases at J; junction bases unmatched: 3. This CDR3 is CASSYGTGDEAFF. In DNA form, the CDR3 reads TGTGCCAGCAGTTACGGGACAGGTGATGAAGCTTTCTTT.

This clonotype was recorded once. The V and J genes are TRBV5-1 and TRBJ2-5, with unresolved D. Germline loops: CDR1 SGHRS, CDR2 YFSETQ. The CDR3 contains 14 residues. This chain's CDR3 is CTISLDPIGETQYF. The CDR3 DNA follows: TGCACCATCAGCTTGGATCCCATCGGGGAGACCCAGTACTTC.

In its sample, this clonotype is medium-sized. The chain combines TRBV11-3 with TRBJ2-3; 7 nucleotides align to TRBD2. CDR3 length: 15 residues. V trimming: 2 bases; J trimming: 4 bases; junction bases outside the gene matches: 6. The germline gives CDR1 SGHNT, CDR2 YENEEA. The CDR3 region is CASSLTSVAADTQYF. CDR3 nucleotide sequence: TGTGCCAGCAGCTTAACTAGCGTGGCCGCAGATACGCAGTATTTT. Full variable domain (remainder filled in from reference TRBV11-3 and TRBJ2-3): EAGVVQSPRYKIIEKKQPVAFWCNPISGHNTLYWYLQNLGQGPELLIRYENEEAVDDSQLPKDRFSAERLKGVDSTLKIQPAELGDSAVYLCASSLTSVAADTQYFGPGTRLTVL.

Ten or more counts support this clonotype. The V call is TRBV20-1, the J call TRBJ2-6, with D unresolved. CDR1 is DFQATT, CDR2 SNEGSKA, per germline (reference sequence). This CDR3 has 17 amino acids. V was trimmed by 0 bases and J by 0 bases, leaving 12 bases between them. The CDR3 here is CSARDLTESSGANVLTF. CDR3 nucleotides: TGCAGTGCTAGAGATCTAACGGAGAGCTCTGGGGCCAACGTCCTGACTTTC.

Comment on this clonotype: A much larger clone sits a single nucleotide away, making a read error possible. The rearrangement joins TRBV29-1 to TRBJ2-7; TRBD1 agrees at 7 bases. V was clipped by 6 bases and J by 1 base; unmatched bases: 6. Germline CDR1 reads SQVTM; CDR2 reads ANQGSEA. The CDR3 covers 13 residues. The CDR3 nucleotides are TGCAGCGTGAGGGACAGTAGATCCTACGAGCAGTACTTC. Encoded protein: CSVRDSRSYEQYF.

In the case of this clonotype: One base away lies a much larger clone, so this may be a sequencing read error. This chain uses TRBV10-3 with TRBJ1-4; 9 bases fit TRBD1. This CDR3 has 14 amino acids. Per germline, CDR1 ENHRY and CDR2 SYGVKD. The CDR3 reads CAVRGQGPNEKLFF. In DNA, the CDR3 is TGTGCCGTCAGGGGACAGGGTCCGAATGAAAAACTGTTTTTT.

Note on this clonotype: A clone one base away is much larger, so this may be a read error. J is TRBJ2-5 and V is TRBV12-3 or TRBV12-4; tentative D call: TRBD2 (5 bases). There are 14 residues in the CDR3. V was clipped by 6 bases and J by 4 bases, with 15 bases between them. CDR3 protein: CASRLIERAETQYF. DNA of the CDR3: TGTGCCAGCAGATTGATTGAGAGGGCAGAGACCCAGTACTTC.

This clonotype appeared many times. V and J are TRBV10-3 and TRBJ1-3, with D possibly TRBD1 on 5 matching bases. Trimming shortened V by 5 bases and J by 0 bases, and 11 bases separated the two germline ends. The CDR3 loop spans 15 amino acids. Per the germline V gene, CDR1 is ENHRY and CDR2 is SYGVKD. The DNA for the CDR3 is TGTGCCATCAGTAGGGGCCAGAGCTCTGGAAACACCATATATTTT. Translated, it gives CAISRGQSSGNTIYF.

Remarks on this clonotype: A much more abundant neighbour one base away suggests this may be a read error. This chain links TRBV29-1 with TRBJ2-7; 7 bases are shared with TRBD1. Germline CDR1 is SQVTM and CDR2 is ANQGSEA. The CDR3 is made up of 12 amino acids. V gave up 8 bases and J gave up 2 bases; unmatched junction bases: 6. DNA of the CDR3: TGCAGCTCACTGACAGGGACCTACGAGCAGTACTTC. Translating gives CSSLTGTYEQYF.

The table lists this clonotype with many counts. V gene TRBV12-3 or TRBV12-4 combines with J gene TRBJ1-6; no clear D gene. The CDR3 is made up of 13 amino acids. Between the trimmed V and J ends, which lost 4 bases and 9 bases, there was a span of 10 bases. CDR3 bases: TGTGCCAGCAGTTCCGGGCCCACTTCACCCCTCCACTTT. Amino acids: CASSSGPTSPLHF.

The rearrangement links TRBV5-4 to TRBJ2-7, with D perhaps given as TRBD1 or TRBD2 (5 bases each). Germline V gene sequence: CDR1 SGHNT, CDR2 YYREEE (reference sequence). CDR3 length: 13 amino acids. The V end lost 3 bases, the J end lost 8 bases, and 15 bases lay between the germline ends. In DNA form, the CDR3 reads TGTGCCAGCAGCTCGGGGCGAGGGGATCAGCAGTACTTC. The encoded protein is CASSSGRGDQQYF.

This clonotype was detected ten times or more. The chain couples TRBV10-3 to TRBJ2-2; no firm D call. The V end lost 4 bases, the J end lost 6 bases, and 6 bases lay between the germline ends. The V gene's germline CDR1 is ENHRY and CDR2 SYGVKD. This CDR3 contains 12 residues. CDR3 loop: CAISGSSGELFF. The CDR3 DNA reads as TGTGCCATCAGTGGGTCCTCCGGGGAGCTGTTTTTT.

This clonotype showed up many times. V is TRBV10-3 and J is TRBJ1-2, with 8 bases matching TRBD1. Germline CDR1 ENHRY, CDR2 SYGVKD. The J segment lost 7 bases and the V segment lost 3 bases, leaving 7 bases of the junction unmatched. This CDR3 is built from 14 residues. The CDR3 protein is CAISDMQGALGYTF. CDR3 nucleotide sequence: TGTGCCATCAGTGATATGCAGGGGGCGCTTGGCTACACCTTC.

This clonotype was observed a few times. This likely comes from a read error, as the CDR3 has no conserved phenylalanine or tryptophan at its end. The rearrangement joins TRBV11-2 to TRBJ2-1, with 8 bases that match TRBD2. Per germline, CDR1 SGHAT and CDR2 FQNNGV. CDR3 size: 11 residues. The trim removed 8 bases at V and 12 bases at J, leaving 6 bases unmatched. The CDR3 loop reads CASWSGSGQFL. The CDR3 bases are TGTGCCAGCTGGAGCGGGAGTGGGCAGTTCTTA.

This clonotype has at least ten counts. The DNA of the CDR3 is TGTGCCACCAGTGAAAGAGCGACCAATGCCATAGATACGCAGTATTTT. Amino acid sequence: CATSERATNAIDTQYF. The chain couples TRBV24-1 to TRBJ2-3; D remains ambiguous. The germline gives CDR1 KGHDR, CDR2 SFDVKD. The CDR3 is 16 amino acids. V was cut by 4 bases and J by 5 bases, with 18 bases left in between.

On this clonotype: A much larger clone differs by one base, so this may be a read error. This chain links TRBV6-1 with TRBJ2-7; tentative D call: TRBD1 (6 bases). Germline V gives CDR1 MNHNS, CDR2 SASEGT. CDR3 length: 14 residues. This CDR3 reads CTSSEGTGFYEQYF. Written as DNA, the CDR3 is TGTACCAGCAGTGAAGGAACAGGGTTCTACGAGCAGTACTTC.

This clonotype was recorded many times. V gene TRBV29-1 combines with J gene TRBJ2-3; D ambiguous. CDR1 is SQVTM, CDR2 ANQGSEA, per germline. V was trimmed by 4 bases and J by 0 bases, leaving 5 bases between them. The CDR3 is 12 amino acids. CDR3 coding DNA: TGCAGCGTTGTGAAGAGCACAGATACGCAGTATTTT. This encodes CSVVKSTDTQYF.

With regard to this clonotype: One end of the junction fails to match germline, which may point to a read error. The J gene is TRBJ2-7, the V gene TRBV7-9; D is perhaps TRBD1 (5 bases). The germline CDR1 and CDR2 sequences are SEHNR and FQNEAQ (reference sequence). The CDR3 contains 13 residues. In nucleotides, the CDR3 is TGTACCAGCAGCAAAGACCAGGGCTACGAGCAGTACTTC. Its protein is CTSSKDQGYEQYF.

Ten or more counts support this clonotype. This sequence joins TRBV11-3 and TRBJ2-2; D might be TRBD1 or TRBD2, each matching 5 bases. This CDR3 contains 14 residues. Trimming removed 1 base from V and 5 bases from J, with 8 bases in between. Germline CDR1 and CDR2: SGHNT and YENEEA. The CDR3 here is CASSLGGDTGELFF. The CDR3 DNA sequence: TGTGCCAGCAGCTTAGGAGGGGATACCGGGGAGCTGTTTTTT.

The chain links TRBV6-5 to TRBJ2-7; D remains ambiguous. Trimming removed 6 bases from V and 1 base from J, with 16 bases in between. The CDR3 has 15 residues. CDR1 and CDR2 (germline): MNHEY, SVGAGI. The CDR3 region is CASSLIPGCSYEQYF. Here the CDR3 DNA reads TGTGCCAGCAGCTTGATTCCAGGCTGTTCCTACGAGCAGTACTTC.

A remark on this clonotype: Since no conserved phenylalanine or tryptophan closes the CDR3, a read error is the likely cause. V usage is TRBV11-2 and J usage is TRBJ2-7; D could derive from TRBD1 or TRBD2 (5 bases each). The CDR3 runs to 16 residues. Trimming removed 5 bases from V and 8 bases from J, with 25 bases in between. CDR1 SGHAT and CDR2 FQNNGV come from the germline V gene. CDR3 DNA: TGTGCCAGCAGCATAGGGTCAGCGAGAGGGACCGTGAAGCAGTACATC. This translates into CASSIGSARGTVKQYI.